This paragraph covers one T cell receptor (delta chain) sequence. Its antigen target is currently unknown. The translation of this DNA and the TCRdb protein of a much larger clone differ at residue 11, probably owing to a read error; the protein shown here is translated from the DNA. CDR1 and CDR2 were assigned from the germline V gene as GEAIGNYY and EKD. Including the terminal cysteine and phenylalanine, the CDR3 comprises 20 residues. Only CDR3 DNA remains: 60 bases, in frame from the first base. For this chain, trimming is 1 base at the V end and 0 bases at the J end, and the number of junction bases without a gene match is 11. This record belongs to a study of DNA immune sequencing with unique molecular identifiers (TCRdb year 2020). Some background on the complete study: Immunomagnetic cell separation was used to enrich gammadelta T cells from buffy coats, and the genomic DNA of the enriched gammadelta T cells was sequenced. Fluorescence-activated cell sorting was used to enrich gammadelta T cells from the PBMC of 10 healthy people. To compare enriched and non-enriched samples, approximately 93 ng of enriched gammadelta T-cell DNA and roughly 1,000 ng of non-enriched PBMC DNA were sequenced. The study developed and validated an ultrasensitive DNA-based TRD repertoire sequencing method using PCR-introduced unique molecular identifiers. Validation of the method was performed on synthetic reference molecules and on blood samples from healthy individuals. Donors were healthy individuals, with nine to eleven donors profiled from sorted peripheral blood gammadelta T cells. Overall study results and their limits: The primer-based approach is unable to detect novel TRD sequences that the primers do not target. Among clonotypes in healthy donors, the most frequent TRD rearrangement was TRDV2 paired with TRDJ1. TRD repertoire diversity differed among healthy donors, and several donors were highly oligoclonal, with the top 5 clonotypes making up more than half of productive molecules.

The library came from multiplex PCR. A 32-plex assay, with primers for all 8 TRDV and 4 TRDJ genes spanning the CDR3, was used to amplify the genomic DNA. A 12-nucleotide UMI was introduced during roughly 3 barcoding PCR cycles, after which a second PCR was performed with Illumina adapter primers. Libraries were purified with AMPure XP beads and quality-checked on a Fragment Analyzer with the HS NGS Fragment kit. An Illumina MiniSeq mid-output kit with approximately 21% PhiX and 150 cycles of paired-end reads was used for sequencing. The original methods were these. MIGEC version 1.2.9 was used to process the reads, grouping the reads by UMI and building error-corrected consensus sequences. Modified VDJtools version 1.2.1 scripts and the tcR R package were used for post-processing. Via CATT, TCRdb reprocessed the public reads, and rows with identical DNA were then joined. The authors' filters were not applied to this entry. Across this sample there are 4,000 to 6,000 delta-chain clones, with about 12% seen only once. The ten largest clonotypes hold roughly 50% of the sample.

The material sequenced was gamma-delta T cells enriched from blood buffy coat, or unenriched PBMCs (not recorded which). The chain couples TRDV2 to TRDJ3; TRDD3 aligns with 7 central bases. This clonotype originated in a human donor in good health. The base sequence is TGTGCCTGTGACACGGGAAGCCTGGGGGTCAGCTCCTGGGACACCCGACAGATGTTTTTC. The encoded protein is CACDTGSLGVSSWDTRQMFF.